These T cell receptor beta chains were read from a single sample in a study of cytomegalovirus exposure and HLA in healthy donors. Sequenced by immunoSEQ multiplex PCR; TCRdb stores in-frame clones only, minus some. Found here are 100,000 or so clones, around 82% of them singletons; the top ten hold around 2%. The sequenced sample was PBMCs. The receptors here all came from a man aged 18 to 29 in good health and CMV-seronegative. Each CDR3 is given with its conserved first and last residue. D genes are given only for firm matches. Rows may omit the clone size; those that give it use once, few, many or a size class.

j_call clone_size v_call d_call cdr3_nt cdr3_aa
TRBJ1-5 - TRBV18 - TGTGCCAGCTCACCGGCCCGATCAGATCAGCCCCAGCATTTT CASSPARSDQPQHF
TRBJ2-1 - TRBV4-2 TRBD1 TGTGCCAGCAGCCAAAGGACAGGGGGCGATGAGCAGTTCTTC CASSQRTGGDEQFF
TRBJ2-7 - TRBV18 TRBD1 TGTGCCAGCTCACCAAGGGACAGACCTTCTCCTGGCCTTCACGAGCAGTACTTC CASSPRDRPSPGLHEQYF
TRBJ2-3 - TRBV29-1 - TGCAGCGTTCCAGACTTCTATACGCAGTATTTT CSVPDFYTQYF
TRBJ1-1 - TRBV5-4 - TGTGCCAACAGCTTGTTCGACCACAGGTCATGGGAAGCTTTCTTT CANSLFDHRSWEAFF
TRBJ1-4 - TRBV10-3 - TGTGCCATCAGTTCGACAGGATCAACTAATGAAAAACTGTTTTTT CAISSTGSTNEKLFF
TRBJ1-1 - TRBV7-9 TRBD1 TGTTCCAGCAGCCTTGGGACAGCTATGAACACTGAAGCTTTCTTT CSSSLGTAMNTEAFF
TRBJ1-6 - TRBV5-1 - TGCGCCAGCAGCTTCGGGAGAAACTATAATTCACCCCTCCACTTT CASSFGRNYNSPLHF
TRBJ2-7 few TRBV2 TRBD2 TGTGCCAGCAGTGGGGGGGGGAACTACGAGCAGTACTTC CASSGGGNYEQYF
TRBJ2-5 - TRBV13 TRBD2 TGTGCCAGCAGCTCGTACCTAGCGGGGGAAGAGACCCAGTACTTC CASSSYLAGEETQYF
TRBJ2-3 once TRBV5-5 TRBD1 TGTGCCAGCAGCTATCTGACAGGGAAGACAGATACGCAGTATTTT CASSYLTGKTDTQYF
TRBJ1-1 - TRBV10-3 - TGTGCCATCAGTGAGTCTACCTACGATGCGAACACTGAAGCTTTCTTT CAISESTYDANTEAFF
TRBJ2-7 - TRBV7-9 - TGTGCCAGCAGCCCCAAAGGGGGGGACTACGAGCAGTACTTC CASSPKGGDYEQYF
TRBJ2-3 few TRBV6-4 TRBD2 TGTGCCAGCAGTGATAGCGGGGGGGCCACAGATACGCAGTATTTT CASSDSGGATDTQYF
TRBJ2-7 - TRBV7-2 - TGTGCCAGCAGCTTAGCGGCCAGAACCCCCTACGAGCAGTACTTC CASSLAARTPYEQYF
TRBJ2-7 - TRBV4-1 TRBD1 TGCGCCAGCAGCATACAGGGGGCCATCGACTACGAGCAGTACTTC CASSIQGAIDYEQYF
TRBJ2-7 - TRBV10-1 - TGCGCCAGCAGTGATACCCGGGACTCAAAGCCCTACGAGCAGTACTTC CASSDTRDSKPYEQYF
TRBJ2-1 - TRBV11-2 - TGTGCCAGCAGCTCGACGACTAGAGACTACAATGAGCAGTTCTTC CASSSTTRDYNEQFF
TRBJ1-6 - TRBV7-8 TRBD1 TGTGCCAGCACCCTCTCCGGGACAGACATTTCACCCCTCCACTTT CASTLSGTDISPLHF
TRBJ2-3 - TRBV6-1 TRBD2 TGTGCCAGCAGTGCCCAGCGGGGGGGCCATGTACGTTGGTATTTT CASSAQRGGHVRWYF
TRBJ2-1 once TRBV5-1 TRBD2 TGCGCCAGCAGCTTGGGATCTAGCGGGGGGGCCGGGAATGAGCAGTTCTTC CASSLGSSGGAGNEQFF
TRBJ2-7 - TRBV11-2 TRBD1 TGTGCCAGCAGCTTGGACAGGGTTAACGAGCAGTACTTC CASSLDRVNEQYF
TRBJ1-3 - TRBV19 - TGTGCCAGTAGGACCGGGACTGACTCTGGAAACACCATATATTTT CASRTGTDSGNTIYF
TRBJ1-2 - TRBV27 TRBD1 TGTGCCAGCAGTTTATTTCACAGGGGGGTGCAGGGCTACACCTTC CASSLFHRGVQGYTF
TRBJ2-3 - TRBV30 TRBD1 TGTGCCTGGAGCCCGGGACAGGGCTTCGATACGCAGTATTTT CAWSPGQGFDTQYF
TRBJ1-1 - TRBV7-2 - TGTGCCAGCAGCTCCGGTTTAGGGGGTACTGAAGCTTTCTTT CASSSGLGGTEAFF
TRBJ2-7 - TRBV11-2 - TGTGCCAGCAGCTTTCTGCAGGGAACCTACGAGCAGTACTTC CASSFLQGTYEQYF
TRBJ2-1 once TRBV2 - TGTGCCAGCACCCGGGAGACGGATTCCTACAATGAGCAGTTCTTC CASTRETDSYNEQFF
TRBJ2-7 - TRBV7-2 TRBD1 TGTGCCAGCAGCCAGGGGGCGGGCCCCTCCTACGAGCAGTACTTC CASSQGAGPSYEQYF
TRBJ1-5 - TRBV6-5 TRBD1 TGTGCCAGCAGTTCTCGGGGGACAGGGATCAATCAGCCCCAGCATTTT CASSSRGTGINQPQHF
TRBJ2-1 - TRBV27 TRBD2 TGTGCCACCCGGTCCGGGACTAGGAATTACAATGAGCAGTTCTTC CATRSGTRNYNEQFF
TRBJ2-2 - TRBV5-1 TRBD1 TGCGCCAGCAGCCCCTATACCGGGACAGTGAGTACCGGGGAGCTGTTTTTT CASSPYTGTVSTGELFF
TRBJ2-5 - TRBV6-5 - TGTGCCAGCAGCTCGGACAGCCAAGAGACCCAGTACTTC CASSSDSQETQYF
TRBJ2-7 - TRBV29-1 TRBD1 TGCAGCGTCAGGGACAGGGGCTACGAGCAGTACTTC CSVRDRGYEQYF
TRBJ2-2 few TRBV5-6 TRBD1 TGTGCCAGCAGCCAGACAGGGCCCGGGGAGCTGTTTTTT CASSQTGPGELFF
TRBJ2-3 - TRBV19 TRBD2 TGTGCCAGTAGTCCCAGACTAGCGGGGGGAGATACGCAGTATTTT CASSPRLAGGDTQYF
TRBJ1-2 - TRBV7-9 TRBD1 TGTGCCAGCAGCTCTGGGACAGGGCTTGGAGGCTACACCTTC CASSSGTGLGGYTF
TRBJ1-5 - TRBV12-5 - TGTGCTAGTGCCTGGCTCGGGGAACAGCCCCAGCATTTT CASAWLGEQPQHF
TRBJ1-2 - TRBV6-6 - TGTGCCAGCAGACCCCTTTCGGGGGATAGCGACTATGGCTACACCTTC CASRPLSGDSDYGYTF